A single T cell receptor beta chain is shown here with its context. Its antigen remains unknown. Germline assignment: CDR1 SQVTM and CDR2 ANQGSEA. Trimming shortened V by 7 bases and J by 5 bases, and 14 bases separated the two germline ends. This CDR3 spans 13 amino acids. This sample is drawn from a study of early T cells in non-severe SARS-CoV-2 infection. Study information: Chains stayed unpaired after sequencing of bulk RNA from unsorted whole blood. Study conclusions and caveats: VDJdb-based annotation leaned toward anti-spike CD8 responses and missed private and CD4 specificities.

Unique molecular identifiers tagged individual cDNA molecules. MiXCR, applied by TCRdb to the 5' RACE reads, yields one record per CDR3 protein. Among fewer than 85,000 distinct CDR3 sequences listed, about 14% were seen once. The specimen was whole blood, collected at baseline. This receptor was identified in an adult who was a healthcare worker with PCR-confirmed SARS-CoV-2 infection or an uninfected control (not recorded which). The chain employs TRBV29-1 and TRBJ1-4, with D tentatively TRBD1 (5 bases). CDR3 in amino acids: CSAGRGNNEKLFF. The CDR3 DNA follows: TGCAGCGCCGGACGGGGCAACAATGAAAAACTGTTTTTT.